Each of the 8 T cell receptor beta chains below was sequenced from the same sample in a study of blood T cell repertoires in COVID-19. TCRdb keeps only in-frame clones here, not all; method: immunoSEQ multiplex PCR. The sample gives around 270,000 clones, about 85% of which show up once; 0.7% to 0.9% is in the top ten. Input material: peripheral blood. The receptors here all came from a human donor with COVID-19, enrolled during active disease. The donor label of this sample is uncertain.

The genes are TRBV6-5 and TRBJ2-7, with a tentative D call TRBD2 (5 bases). Between the trimmed V and J ends, which lost 6 bases and 6 bases, there was a span of 21 bases. The CDR3 sequence is 15 residues long. CDR1 and CDR2 from the germline V gene are MNHEY and SVGAGI. This CDR3 reads CASRGERTAFGEQYF. Here the CDR3 DNA reads TGTGCCAGCAGAGGTGAAAGGACTGCCTTTGGCGAGCAGTACTTC.

About this clone itself: Distinct nucleotide sequences in the sample also encode this CDR3. The J gene is TRBJ1-2, the V gene TRBV28; the D gene is possibly TRBD1 (5 bases). CDR3 length: 13 residues. Trimming took off 5 bases at V and 2 bases at J, with 9 bases between the two ends. Germline V lookup: CDR1 MDHEN, CDR2 SYDVKM. CDR3 protein: CASSPDRNYGYTF. CDR3 DNA: TGTGCCAGCAGTCCAGACAGAAACTATGGCTACACCTTC.

CDR3 sequence: CASSPSGSDQPQHF. CDR3 bases: TGTGCCAGCTCACCATCAGGGTCGGATCAGCCCCAGCATTTT. The rearrangement uses TRBV18 and TRBJ1-5; a possible D gene is TRBD1 (5 bases). CDR3 length equals 14 residues. V was shortened by 2 bases and J by 5 bases, with 10 bases between the two germline ends. The V gene's germline CDR1 is KGHSH and CDR2 LQKENI.

This chain links TRBV28 with TRBJ2-1; D unclear. The CDR3 loop spans 14 amino acids. Germline loops: CDR1 MDHEN, CDR2 SYDVKM. Trimming removed 5 bases from V and 5 bases from J, with 13 bases in between. CDR3 in amino acids: CASSKLLSDNEQFF. DNA for the CDR3: TGTGCCAGCAGTAAACTCCTGAGCGACAATGAGCAGTTCTTC.

The chain combines TRBV7-2 with TRBJ1-2, with D possibly TRBD1 on 5 matching bases. The germline V gene has CDR1 SGHTA and CDR2 FQGNSA. This CDR3 is 15 amino acids long. The V end was cut by 5 bases, the J end by 5 bases, with 18 bases between. The CDR3 DNA reads as TGTGCCAGCAGCGAGAACAGGTACACGCCGTATGGCTACACCTTC. Protein sequence: CASSENRYTPYGYTF.

The chain employs TRBV19 and TRBJ1-2, with D unresolved. Trimming left V 3 bases short and J 11 bases short, with 25 bases between. Germline V gives CDR1 LNHDA, CDR2 SQIVND (reference sequence). The CDR3 length is 16 residues. CDR3: CASSIRAGGASIGYTF. For the CDR3, the DNA is TGTGCCAGTAGTATCCGAGCGGGAGGTGCGTCCATCGGGTACACCTTC.

This clone has just one count. The J gene is TRBJ1-1, the V gene TRBV5-6, with 7 bases lining up with TRBD1. J lost 1 base, V lost 4 bases, and 10 bases had no gene match. CDR1 and CDR2 from the germline V gene are SGHDT and YYEEEE. The CDR3 totals 16 residues. CDR3 bases: TGTGCCAGCAGCGGAATTAGACAGGGTTGGAACACTGAAGCTTTCTTT. It is translated as CASSGIRQGWNTEAFF.

The CDR3 protein is CASSQVTENTEAFF. In nucleotides, the CDR3 is TGTGCCAGCAGCCAAGTTACAGAGAACACTGAAGCTTTCTTT. The chain has TRBV3-1 (or the pseudogene TRBV3-2) and TRBJ1-1, with unresolved D. This CDR3 has 14 amino acids. V gave up 1 base and J gave up 1 base, with 7 bases separating them. Germline-derived CDR1 and CDR2 are LGHDT and YNNKEL (reference sequence).